Below, 30 T cell receptor beta chains from the same sample are listed, as sequenced in a study of technical replicates of blood from several donors. The repertoire was sequenced with immunoSEQ multiplex PCR; TCRdb's copy has only in-frame clones and lacks some. The table records 74,000 or so clones, about 92% of them present only once. The source material was T cells isolated from PBMCs. The source of these receptors is a human donor in good health.

The gene calls are TRBV10-3 and TRBJ2-1, with 10 nucleotides matching TRBD2. With 4 bases clipped from V and 4 bases from J, the junction kept 7 bases outside the gene matches. The CDR3 spans 16 residues. Germline loops: CDR1 ENHRY, CDR2 SYGVKD. The CDR3 sequence is CAISGGLAEGYNEQFF. The CDR3 DNA reads as TGTGCCATCAGTGGCGGACTAGCGGAGGGATACAATGAGCAGTTCTTC.

This chain links TRBV5-4 with TRBJ2-7; D may be TRBD2 (5 bases). The CDR3 is 12 residues long. Germline CDR1 and CDR2: SGHNT and YYREEE (reference sequence). The germline V and J ends were trimmed by 0 bases and 6 bases, with 7 bases remaining between them. For the CDR3, the DNA is TGTGCCAGCAGCTTGGAAGGGAGCGAGCAGTACTTC. Protein product: CASSLEGSEQYF.

V gene TRBV4-1 combines with J gene TRBJ2-7; weak D call: TRBD2 (5 bases). Germline V gene data show CDR1 as MGHRA and CDR2 as YSYEKL. With 1 base removed from V and 3 bases from J, the gap between germline ends came to 7 bases. The CDR3 loop spans 13 amino acids. Here the CDR3 reads CASSQGLIYEQYF. The CDR3 bases are TGCGCCAGCAGCCAAGGACTAATCTACGAGCAGTACTTC.

The gene calls are TRBV19 and TRBJ2-6; TRBD1 matches at 7 bases. CDR1 and CDR2 from the germline V gene are LNHDA and SQIVND (reference sequence). The CDR3 consists of 15 residues. J lost 2 bases, V lost 5 bases, and 3 bases had no gene match. This CDR3 is CASSSQGAGANVLTF. In DNA form, the CDR3 reads TGTGCCAGTAGTTCGCAGGGGGCTGGGGCCAACGTCCTGACTTTC. The variable domain in full, completed from reference TRBV19 and TRBJ2-6, reads DGGITQSPKYLFRKEGQNVTLSCEQNLNHDAMYWYRQDPGQGLRLIYYSQIVNDFQKGDIAEGYSVSREKKESFPLTVTSAQKNPTAFYLCASSSQGAGANVLTFGAGSRLTVL.

This clone showed up just once. The gene calls are TRBV29-1 and TRBJ2-5; 9 bases align to TRBD1. CDR1 is SQVTM, CDR2 ANQGSEA, per germline. This CDR3 has 17 amino acids. The J segment lost 6 bases and the V segment lost 2 bases, leaving 16 bases of the junction unmatched. The CDR3 sequence: CSVEKGSTGQGRKTQYF. The CDR3 nucleotides are TGCAGCGTTGAAAAAGGGTCGACGGGACAGGGTAGGAAGACCCAGTACTTC.

The J gene is TRBJ2-3, the V gene TRBV7-2; 7 bases map to TRBD2. In germline, CDR1 is SGHTA, CDR2 FQGNSA. The CDR3 totals 16 residues. The V gene end was trimmed by 5 bases and the J gene end by 1 base; junction bases not matched to a gene: 9. DNA for the CDR3: TGTGCCAGCAGCGTAGGACTGGCGGGAGGCACAGATACGCAGTATTTT. Its translation: CASSVGLAGGTDTQYF.

The chain uses TRBV19 and TRBJ1-3; 8 bases align to TRBD1. The V gene end was trimmed by 7 bases and the J gene end by 5 bases; junction bases not matched to a gene: 7. The CDR3 extends over 14 amino acids. Germline CDR1 and CDR2: LNHDA and SQIVND (reference sequence). For the CDR3, the DNA is TGTGCCAGTACTAAAGACAGGGGAAGAAACACCATATATTTT. This encodes CASTKDRGRNTIYF.

This chain links TRBV5-6 with TRBJ2-4; 12 nucleotides line up with TRBD2. Germline CDR1 is SGHDT and CDR2 is YYEEEE. The CDR3 extends over 15 amino acids. Trimming cost V 3 bases and J 8 bases; bases outside gene matches: 6. CDR3 in amino acids: CASSYWTSGNYIQYF. The CDR3 bases are TGTGCCAGCAGCTATTGGACTAGCGGGAATTACATTCAGTACTTC.

The rearrangement uses TRBV25-1 and TRBJ2-7; possibly TRBD1 for D (5 bases). Trimming removed 0 bases from V and 7 bases from J, with 16 bases in between. This CDR3 has 15 amino acids. The V gene's germline CDR1 is MGHDK and CDR2 SYGVNS. CDR3 coding DNA: TGTGCCAGCAGTGAATATTCTGGGGCGGTAGAGGAGCAGTACTTC. This gives the protein CASSEYSGAVEEQYF.

The rearrangement links TRBV28 to TRBJ2-2; 7 bases are a match to TRBD1. The CDR3 is 14 residues long. V gave up 7 bases and J gave up 3 bases; unmatched junction bases: 5. In germline, CDR1 is MDHEN, CDR2 SYDVKM. The CDR3 protein is CASNLQGDTGELFF. The CDR3 DNA reads as TGTGCCAGCAATCTTCAGGGGGACACCGGGGAGCTGTTTTTT. Using reference TRBV28 and TRBJ2-2 for the parts outside the CDR3, the full variable domain is DVKVTQSSRYLVKRTGEKVFLECVQDMDHENMFWYRQDPGLGLRLIYFSYDVKMKEKGDIPEGYSVSREKKERFSLILESASTNQTSMYLCASNLQGDTGELFFGEGSRLTVL.

This chain uses TRBV5-1 with TRBJ2-7; 12 nucleotides align to TRBD1. The CDR3 runs to 15 residues. J was trimmed by 6 bases and V by 0 bases; bases with no gene match: 4. Germline V gene data show CDR1 as SGHRS and CDR2 as YFSETQ. This CDR3 is CASSLGGTGGFEQYF. Here the CDR3 DNA reads TGCGCCAGCAGCTTGGGAGGGACAGGGGGCTTCGAGCAGTACTTC. The full variable domain, with the rest looked up from reference TRBV5-1 and TRBJ2-7, is KAGVTQTPRYLIKTRGQQVTLSCSPISGHRSVSWYQQTPGQGLQFLFEYFSETQRNKGNFPGRFSGRQFSNSRSEMNVSTLELGDSALYLCASSLGGTGGFEQYFGPGTRLTVT.

This clone was seen once. The chain is built from TRBV9 and TRBJ1-4; D ambiguous. Per germline, CDR1 SGDLS and CDR2 YYNGEE. V lost 2 bases, J lost 7 bases, and 15 bases lay in between. CDR3 length: 15 residues. The CDR3 loop reads CASSVASLTAEKLFF. In nucleotides, the CDR3 is TGTGCCAGCAGCGTTGCCTCCCTGACTGCTGAAAAACTGTTTTTT.

Comments on this clone: The sample contains more than one DNA sequence encoding this CDR3. This sequence joins TRBV27 and TRBJ2-1; TRBD2 agrees at 7 bases. Germline CDR1 and CDR2: MNHEY and SMNVEV (reference sequence). This CDR3 region has 16 residues. V was pared by 5 bases and J by 0 bases, with 7 bases of the junction left unmatched. Written as DNA, the CDR3 is TGTGCCAGCAGTCTCGGAGCGGGAAGCTCCTACAATGAGCAGTTCTTC. It encodes CASSLGAGSSYNEQFF.

This clone was counted between two and nine times. The chain links TRBV19 to TRBJ2-2, with 7 bases fitting TRBD1. Germline lookup yields CDR1 LNHDA and CDR2 SQIVND (reference sequence). CDR3 size: 14 residues. The V gene end was trimmed by 7 bases and the J gene end by 3 bases; junction bases not matched to a gene: 5. The CDR3 bases are TGTGCCAGTAATCGGGACAGAGACACCGGGGAGCTGTTTTTT. This gives the protein CASNRDRDTGELFF.

For the CDR3, the DNA is TGTGCCAGCAGTTTATATTCCGTGGGGGGAATCTACAATGAGCAGTTCTTC. It codes for CASSLYSVGGIYNEQFF. The J gene is TRBJ2-1, the V gene TRBV27; D perhaps matches TRBD2 (6 bases). The CDR3 loop spans 17 amino acids. V gave up 1 base and J gave up 3 bases, with 16 bases separating them. Germline-derived CDR1 and CDR2 are MNHEY and SMNVEV (reference sequence).

This sequence joins TRBV7-9 and TRBJ1-2, with D possibly TRBD1 on 6 matching bases. Germline V gene sequence: CDR1 SEHNR, CDR2 FQNEAQ (reference sequence). The CDR3 consists of 14 residues. Trimming stripped 0 bases from V and 4 bases from J, with 9 bases between. The CDR3 coding sequence is TGTGCCAGCAGCTTAGCGCAGGGGACCTATGGCTACACCTTC. It is translated as CASSLAQGTYGYTF.

Note on this clone: The junction shows a germline mismatch at one end, possibly a read error. This chain links TRBV7-7 with TRBJ2-5; D possibly matches TRBD1 or TRBD2 (7 bases each). CDR1 SSHAT and CDR2 FNYEAQ come from the germline V gene (reference sequence). CDR3 length equals 16 residues. The CDR3 nucleotides read TGTGCTAGCAGCTTAGGGGGCGGGAGTATCGGAGAGACCCAGTACTTC. Translation gives CASSLGGGSIGETQYF.

The rearrangement uses TRBV6-5 and TRBJ2-7; 7 nucleotides agree with TRBD1. The junction had 9 bases not matched to a gene; V was cut back by 5 bases and J by 2 bases. Per the germline V gene, CDR1 is MNHEY and CDR2 is SVGAGI. This CDR3 spans 15 amino acids. As DNA, the CDR3 is TGTGCCAGCAGTCGCCGACACACAGGGGCCTACGAGCAGTACTTC. Protein sequence: CASSRRHTGAYEQYF.

Concerning this clone: Other DNA variants within this sample encode the same CDR3. The CDR3 loop is CASSPDRSSGNTIYF. The CDR3 DNA sequence: TGTGCCAGCTCACCCGACAGGAGCTCTGGAAACACCATATATTTT. The chain is built from TRBV18 and TRBJ1-3; D possibly corresponds to TRBD1 (6 bases). This CDR3 contains 15 residues. V shed 3 bases and J shed 0 bases, with 9 bases lying between them. Germline V gene data show CDR1 as KGHSH and CDR2 as LQKENI.

The chain links TRBV28 to TRBJ2-7; 13 bases map to TRBD2. In germline, CDR1 is MDHEN, CDR2 SYDVKM. V lost 5 bases, J lost 3 bases, and 4 bases stayed unmatched. The CDR3 is 15 amino acids. CDR3 DNA sequence: TGTGCCAGCAGTAGGACTAGCGGGAGATTCTACGAGCAGTACTTC. Protein sequence: CASSRTSGRFYEQYF.

The V gene is TRBV6-5, the J gene TRBJ1-2; D possibly corresponds to TRBD1 (6 bases). The CDR3 loop spans 12 amino acids. V was clipped by 4 bases and J by 6 bases, with 9 bases between them. CDR1 MNHEY and CDR2 SVGAGI come from the germline V gene. CDR3 in amino acids: CASSSTGDGYTF. The CDR3 DNA is TGTGCCAGCAGTTCGACAGGTGATGGCTACACCTTC.

The V gene is TRBV27, the J gene TRBJ1-2; 7 bases agree with TRBD1. The CDR3 is 18 amino acids. V lost 2 bases to trimming and J lost 4 bases; unmatched junction nucleotides: 16. Germline assignment: CDR1 MNHEY and CDR2 SMNVEV (reference sequence). DNA for the CDR3: TGTGCCAGCAGTTTAGCCGGGACAGTTGGTTCGGTGAGCTATGGCTACACCTTC. It is translated as CASSLAGTVGSVSYGYTF.

In DNA, the CDR3 is TGTGCCAGCAGCTTAGACACAACTAGCAATCAGCCCCAGCATTTT. As protein: CASSLDTTSNQPQHF. The chain employs TRBV11-2 and TRBJ1-5, with unresolved D. Germline CDR1 is SGHAT and CDR2 is FQNNGV. The CDR3 runs to 15 residues. Trimming took off 0 bases at V and 0 bases at J, with 6 bases between the two ends.

The count of this clone is one. The chain employs TRBV7-8 and TRBJ1-1; D uncertain. V was cut by 3 bases and J by 1 base, with 9 bases left in between. The CDR3 is 14 residues long. Germline lookup yields CDR1 SGHVS and CDR2 FQNEAQ. Here the CDR3 DNA reads TGTGCCAGCAGCTTCCGACACCCGAACACTGAAGCTTTCTTT. Translated, it gives CASSFRHPNTEAFF.

This clone appeared a single time. The J gene is TRBJ2-1, the V gene TRBV7-6; possible D gene TRBD1, 5 bases. Germline V CDR1 and CDR2: SGHVS, FNYEAQ. Trimming stripped 2 bases from V and 10 bases from J, with 9 bases between. CDR3 size: 12 residues. The CDR3 protein is CASSLQGVEQFF. The DNA of the CDR3 is TGTGCCAGCAGCTTACAAGGGGTAGAGCAGTTCTTC.

The V and J genes are TRBV4-1 and TRBJ2-5; unclear D gene. The tail of the sequence fits TRBJ2-7 better, so the J call may be wrong. The CDR3 runs 14 residues. CDR1 is MGHRA, CDR2 YSYEKL, per germline. Written as DNA, the CDR3 is TGCGCCAGCAGCCAAAGAGTAGCAAGCTACGAGCAGTACTTC. It codes for CASSQRVASYEQYF.

The gene calls are TRBV6-1 and TRBJ1-1; D uncertain. Germline V gene sequence: CDR1 MNHNS, CDR2 SASEGT. CDR3 length: 10 residues. Trimming cost V 6 bases and J 5 bases, with 4 bases left between them. CDR3 residues: CASSYTEAFF. As DNA, the CDR3 is TGTGCCAGCAGCTATACTGAAGCTTTCTTT.

V gene TRBV28 combines with J gene TRBJ2-3, with 13 bases that match TRBD2. The germline CDR1 and CDR2 sequences are MDHEN and SYDVKM. The J segment lost 2 bases and the V segment lost 8 bases, leaving 31 bases of the junction unmatched. There are 24 residues in the CDR3. CDR3 DNA sequence: TGTGCCAGCCCTTTGAGGTATGGGAATCCGGGACTAGCGGGACCTGCTATCGACACAGATACGCAGTATTTT. This codes for CASPLRYGNPGLAGPAIDTDTQYF. The whole variable domain, remainder taken from reference TRBV28 and TRBJ2-3, is DVKVTQSSRYLVKRTGEKVFLECVQDMDHENMFWYRQDPGLGLRLIYFSYDVKMKEKGDIPEGYSVSREKKERFSLILESASTNQTSMYLCASPLRYGNPGLAGPAIDTDTQYFGPGTRLTVL.

The chain is built from TRBV27 and TRBJ2-7; TRBD1 agrees at 8 bases. The CDR3 consists of 14 residues. V lost 3 bases and J lost 7; bases outside the gene matches: 8. Germline loops: CDR1 MNHEY, CDR2 SMNVEV (reference sequence). Here the CDR3 reads CASSFSGQGLEQYF. The CDR3 DNA follows: TGTGCCAGCAGTTTTTCTGGACAGGGTCTTGAGCAGTACTTC.

V gene TRBV5-6 combines with J gene TRBJ1-2; D is perhaps TRBD1 (5 bases). CDR1 SGHDT and CDR2 YYEEEE come from the germline V gene. The CDR3 is 14 residues long. The V end lost 2 bases, the J end lost 2 bases, and 10 bases lay between the germline ends. In DNA form, the CDR3 reads TGTGCCAGCAGCTTATTCGGGGGGAACTATGGCTACACCTTC. Encoded protein: CASSLFGGNYGYTF. The full variable domain, in which reference TRBV5-6 and TRBJ1-2 provide the parts outside the CDR3, is DAGVTQSPTHLIKTRGQQVTLRCSPKSGHDTVSWYQQALGQGPQFIFQYYEEEERQRGNFPDRFSGHQFPNYSSELNVNALLLGDSALYLCASSLFGGNYGYTFGSGTRLTVV.